The 28 T cell receptor beta chains reported below all come from one sample, sequenced in a study of T cell changes during pregnancy in multiple sclerosis. Sequencing used immunoSEQ multiplex PCR; TCRdb keeps in-frame clones, though not all of them. The data show about 69,000 clones, about 92% seen once. The sample was peripheral blood, taken in the third trimester of pregnancy. The receptors originated from a female donor in good health, enrolled as a control in a pregnancy study.

The rearrangement uses TRBV18 and TRBJ2-4, with a weak D call TRBD2 (7 bases). This CDR3 contains 15 residues. Trimming shortened V by 3 bases and J by 6 bases, and 15 bases separated the two germline ends. CDR1 KGHSH and CDR2 LQKENI come from the germline V gene. CDR3 nucleotides: TGTGCCAGCTCACCCGCGACTGGGGGGGCAAACATTCAGTACTTC. This translates into CASSPATGGANIQYF.

The rearrangement uses TRBV6-1 and TRBJ2-3; TRBD1 matches at 11 bases. Germline V lookup: CDR1 MNHNS, CDR2 SASEGT. This CDR3 comprises 17 residues. V lost 2 bases and J lost 0; bases outside the gene matches: 4. This CDR3 is CASSERTGGSSTDTQYF. CDR3 coding DNA: TGTGCCAGCAGTGAAAGGACAGGGGGCTCTAGCACAGATACGCAGTATTTT.

This chain joins TRBV18 and TRBJ2-1; the D gene is possibly TRBD2 (5 bases). The V end was cut by 3 bases, the J end by 9 bases, with 12 bases between. Germline loops: CDR1 KGHSH, CDR2 LQKENI. The CDR3 covers 13 residues. CDR3 DNA sequence: TGTGCCAGCTCACCGACCTTCGAGGGTGAGCAGTTCTTC. As protein: CASSPTFEGEQFF.

V usage is TRBV28 and J usage is TRBJ2-1; 7 bases align to TRBD2. From germline, CDR1 is MDHEN and CDR2 SYDVKM. V lost 6 bases to trimming and J lost 5 bases; unmatched junction nucleotides: 10. The CDR3 has 15 amino acids. CDR3 sequence reads: CASSPRWGGNNEQFF. CDR3 nucleotides: TGTGCCAGCAGCCCCCGCTGGGGAGGGAACAATGAGCAGTTCTTC.

V is TRBV28 and J is TRBJ2-1, with TRBD1 matching 8 bases. The V gene end was trimmed by 5 bases and the J gene end by 3 bases; junction bases not matched to a gene: 3. Germline loops: CDR1 MDHEN, CDR2 SYDVKM. The CDR3 sequence is 14 residues long. DNA for the CDR3: TGTGCCAGCAGTCTGGGACAGGTCTACAATGAGCAGTTCTTC. This codes for CASSLGQVYNEQFF.

The chain recombines TRBV6-5 with TRBJ1-1, with 7 bases lining up with TRBD1. Germline CDR1 reads MNHEY; CDR2 reads SVGAGI. Trimming removed 2 bases from V and 1 base from J; junction bases left unmatched: 7. This CDR3 region has 16 residues. CDR3 sequence reads: CASSYLTGRQNTEAFF. The CDR3, as DNA: TGTGCCAGCAGTTACCTGACAGGGAGACAGAACACTGAAGCTTTCTTT.

The CDR3: CASSPTGGNTGELFF. The CDR3 DNA reads TGTGCCAGCAGTCCCACGGGGGGGAACACCGGGGAGCTGTTTTTT. V usage is TRBV7-3 and J usage is TRBJ2-2; 7 bases map to TRBD2. The germline CDR1 and CDR2 sequences are SGHTA and FQGTGA. J was trimmed by 1 base and V by 6 bases; bases with no gene match: 5. The length of the CDR3 is 15 residues. The whole variable domain, filled in from reference TRBV7-3 and TRBJ2-2, reads GAGVSQTPSNKVTEKGKYVELRCDPISGHTALYWYRQSLGQGPEFLIYFQGTGAADDSGLPNDRFFAVRPEGSVSTLKIQRTERGDSAVYLCASSPTGGNTGELFFGEGSRLTVL.

The rearrangement joins TRBV19 to TRBJ1-5; 9 bases map to TRBD1. With 5 bases clipped from V and 7 bases from J, the junction kept 9 bases outside the gene matches. The CDR3 is 15 residues long. The germline gives CDR1 LNHDA, CDR2 SQIVND (reference sequence). The DNA for the CDR3 is TGTGCCAGTAGTTTCAACGACAGGGGGTCACAGCCCCAGCATTTT. It translates to CASSFNDRGSQPQHF. Complete variable domain (other parts from reference TRBV19 and TRBJ1-5): DGGITQSPKYLFRKEGQNVTLSCEQNLNHDAMYWYRQDPGQGLRLIYYSQIVNDFQKGDIAEGYSVSREKKESFPLTVTSAQKNPTAFYLCASSFNDRGSQPQHFGDGTRLSIL.

The V call is TRBV11-2, the J call TRBJ2-1; TRBD1 matches at 7 bases. V gave up 3 bases and J gave up 7 bases; unmatched junction bases: 6. CDR1 and CDR2 from the germline V gene are SGHAT and FQNNGV. The length of the CDR3 is 14 residues. The CDR3 loop is CASSFRTGGNEQFF. CDR3 in DNA: TGTGCCAGCAGCTTTAGGACAGGTGGGAATGAGCAGTTCTTC.

The CDR3 region has the DNA TGTGCCAGCAGGGCGTCGCGGGATGAGCAGTTCTTC. Translation gives CASRASRDEQFF. This sequence joins TRBV27 and TRBJ2-1, with D perhaps TRBD2 (5 bases). This CDR3 spans 12 amino acids. Trimming removed 6 bases from V and 8 bases from J, with 11 bases in between. The germline V gene has CDR1 MNHEY and CDR2 SMNVEV (reference sequence).

V gene TRBV4-3 combines with J gene TRBJ1-2, with unresolved D. This CDR3 contains 15 residues. Germline V gene data show CDR1 as LGHNA and CDR2 as YSLEER. The V gene lost 5 bases and the J gene lost 0 bases, with 13 bases spanning the gap. The CDR3 DNA is TGCGCCAGCAGCGCAGGCACGTCCACTAACTATGGCTACACCTTC. Translation: CASSAGTSTNYGYTF.

A single count supports this clone. V is TRBV10-2 and J is TRBJ2-3; perhaps TRBD1 as D (6 bases). Germline CDR1 WSHSY, CDR2 SAAADI. The CDR3 is made up of 19 amino acids. The V gene lost 1 base and the J gene lost 4 bases, with 24 bases spanning the gap. CDR3 region: CASSEWTFSTGWGADTQYF. The CDR3 nucleotides read TGCGCCAGCAGTGAGTGGACATTTAGTACAGGGTGGGGAGCAGATACGCAGTATTTT.

This clone showed up just once. The J gene is TRBJ2-5, the V gene TRBV19; TRBD1 might be the D (7 bases). V was shortened by 0 bases and J by 4 bases, with 9 bases between the two germline ends. The CDR3 is 14 residues long. CDR1 is LNHDA and CDR2 is SQIVND in the germline V gene (reference sequence). The CDR3 coding sequence is TGTGCCAGTAGTATAGACCAGGGGGGAGAGACCCAGTACTTC. Its protein is CASSIDQGGETQYF. The full variable domain, in which reference TRBV19 and TRBJ2-5 provide the parts outside the CDR3, is DGGITQSPKYLFRKEGQNVTLSCEQNLNHDAMYWYRQDPGQGLRLIYYSQIVNDFQKGDIAEGYSVSREKKESFPLTVTSAQKNPTAFYLCASSIDQGGETQYFGPGTRLLVL.

The chain couples TRBV7-9 to TRBJ1-1; no definite D call. V was shortened by 1 base and J by 4 bases, with 13 bases between the two germline ends. The CDR3 extends over 15 amino acids. Germline CDR1 and CDR2: SEHNR and FQNEAQ (reference sequence). The CDR3 DNA sequence: TGTGCCAGCAGCTTAGGTCTGGGCTTGGGCACTGAAGCTTTCTTT. Its protein product is CASSLGLGLGTEAFF. Full variable domain (outside the CDR3, taken from reference TRBV7-9 and TRBJ1-1): DTGVSQNPRHKITKRGQNVTFRCDPISEHNRLYWYRQTLGQGPEFLTYFQNEAQLEKSRLLSDRFSAERPKGSFSTLEIQRTEQGDSAMYLCASSLGLGLGTEAFFGQGTRLTVV.

The genes are TRBV11-2 and TRBJ2-5; 8 positions match TRBD1. In germline, CDR1 is SGHAT, CDR2 FQNNGV. V lost 6 bases to trimming and J lost 5 bases; unmatched junction nucleotides: 8. The CDR3 has 14 residues. For the CDR3, the DNA is TGTGCCAGCAGTCCGACAGGGGTCGAGGAGACCCAGTACTTC. Encoded protein: CASSPTGVEETQYF.

The rearrangement links TRBV9 to TRBJ1-2, with D possibly TRBD1 on 5 matching bases. V lost 2 bases and J lost 4, with 12 bases in between. This CDR3 is 14 amino acids long. CDR1 SGDLS and CDR2 YYNGEE come from the germline V gene. The CDR3 here is CASSVQTGPYGYTF. CDR3 nucleotides: TGTGCCAGCAGCGTTCAAACAGGTCCCTATGGCTACACCTTC.

The rearrangement joins TRBV18 to TRBJ2-7; 7 nucleotides line up with TRBD1. The J segment lost 2 bases and the V segment lost 3 bases, leaving 7 bases of the junction unmatched. The CDR3 extends over 15 amino acids. From germline, CDR1 is KGHSH and CDR2 LQKENI. The CDR3 is CASSPLGTATYEQYF. In DNA, the CDR3 is TGTGCCAGCTCACCTTTAGGGACAGCCACCTACGAGCAGTACTTC.

The chain joins TRBV6-4 to TRBJ1-1; TRBD1 is a possible D gene (6 bases). CDR3 length: 15 residues. The germline CDR1 and CDR2 sequences are MRHNA and SNTAGT. Trimming removed 6 bases from V and 3 bases from J, with 17 bases in between. Here the CDR3 DNA reads TGTGCCAGCAGAACCTCACGGGGGGCAGACACTGAAGCTTTCTTT. Its protein product is CASRTSRGADTEAFF.

The chain uses TRBV7-2 and TRBJ2-7; D unclear. Trimming cost V 3 bases and J 1 base, with 13 bases left between them. Germline CDR1 reads SGHTA; CDR2 reads FQGNSA. CDR3 length equals 15 residues. CDR3 residues: CASSFSWALSYEQYF. CDR3 DNA: TGTGCCAGCAGCTTCTCTTGGGCACTTTCCTACGAGCAGTACTTC.

This clone was seen once. This chain links TRBV6-5 with TRBJ2-7; TRBD2 aligns across 14 bases. From germline, CDR1 is MNHEY and CDR2 SVGAGI. The CDR3 totals 15 residues. The junction had 11 bases not matched to a gene; V was cut back by 10 bases and J by 6 bases. The CDR3 bases are TGTGCCACCCGGAAAGGACTAGCGGGAGGAGGCGAGCAGTACTTC. It yields the protein CATRKGLAGGGEQYF.

The chain has TRBV28 and TRBJ1-2, with D perhaps matching TRBD1 (5 bases). This CDR3 contains 13 residues. The V end lost 7 bases, the J end lost 5 bases, and 14 bases lay between the germline ends. Germline V gene sequence: CDR1 MDHEN, CDR2 SYDVKM. The CDR3 DNA is TGTGCCAGCACCCCTGGGGGGTTTTATGGCTACACCTTC. Translating it yields CASTPGGFYGYTF.

This clone has a handful of counts. V and J are TRBV7-2 and TRBJ2-7, with 7 bases that match TRBD2. Per germline, CDR1 SGHTA and CDR2 FQGNSA. J was trimmed by 5 bases and V by 2 bases; bases with no gene match: 12. CDR3 size: 16 residues. The CDR3: CASSLSIAGALDEQYF. The CDR3 bases are TGTGCCAGCAGCTTATCGATAGCGGGTGCCCTCGACGAGCAGTACTTC.

The gene calls are TRBV7-9 and TRBJ2-7; D is unresolved. V was pared by 2 bases and J by 0 bases, with 5 bases between. The germline CDR1 and CDR2 sequences are SEHNR and FQNEAQ (reference sequence). The CDR3 spans 13 residues. CDR3 amino acids: CASSLPHSYEQYF. DNA of the CDR3: TGTGCCAGCAGCTTACCCCACTCCTACGAGCAGTACTTC.

The chain carries TRBV18 and TRBJ1-1; D is unclear. The CDR3 is 14 residues long. The germline V and J ends were trimmed by 5 bases and 3 bases, with 13 bases remaining between them. Germline CDR1 is KGHSH and CDR2 is LQKENI. DNA of the CDR3: TGTGCCAGCTCAGTCACCTGGGGAGACACTGAAGCTTTCTTT. As protein: CASSVTWGDTEAFF.

This chain joins TRBV18 and TRBJ2-7; TRBD1 might be the D (6 bases). The CDR3 has 12 amino acids. The V end was cut by 2 bases, the J end by 4 bases, with 6 bases between. CDR1 is KGHSH, CDR2 LQKENI, per germline. CDR3 protein: CASSPDRYEQYF. The CDR3 DNA sequence: TGTGCCAGCTCACCAGACAGGTACGAGCAGTACTTC.

The chain carries TRBV19 and TRBJ2-7; D is unresolved. The germline gives CDR1 LNHDA, CDR2 SQIVND (reference sequence). V lost 1 base to trimming and J lost 6 bases, with 13 bases between them. The CDR3 sequence is 14 residues long. CDR3 protein: CASSIGATKTEQYF. The CDR3 DNA sequence: TGTGCCAGTAGTATAGGAGCCACGAAAACCGAGCAGTACTTC.

CDR3 sequence (DNA): TGTGCCTGGAGTGAACAGCCGAATGAAAAACTGTTTTTT. Its translation is CAWSEQPNEKLFF. The chain recombines TRBV30 with TRBJ1-4; D gene ambiguous. This CDR3 is 13 amino acids long. V gave up 1 base and J gave up 5 bases, with 8 bases separating them. Germline-derived CDR1 and CDR2 are GTSNPN and SVGIG (reference sequence).

This chain links TRBV7-9 with TRBJ1-3; D possibly corresponds to TRBD1 (6 bases). Germline CDR1 reads SEHNR; CDR2 reads FQNEAQ (reference sequence). The CDR3 sequence is 15 residues long. Between the trimmed V and J ends, which lost 6 bases and 4 bases, there was a span of 16 bases. In DNA, the CDR3 is TGTGCCAGCAGAGCGCAGGGGCTTGGCGGAAACACCATATATTTT. Amino acids: CASRAQGLGGNTIYF. The full variable domain, with the rest looked up from reference TRBV7-9 and TRBJ1-3, is DTGVSQNPRHKITKRGQNVTFRCDPISEHNRLYWYRQTLGQGPEFLTYFQNEAQLEKSRLLSDRFSAERPKGSFSTLEIQRTEQGDSAMYLCASRAQGLGGNTIYFGEGSWLTVV.